This TCR beta chain is from a study of blood T cell repertoires in COVID-19. Profiling relied on immunoSEQ multiplex PCR, and the TCRdb table lists in-frame clones only, not all of them. This table has 220,000 or so clones, approximately 83% appearing once. The TCR comes from a middle-aged woman with acute COVID-19. The sequenced material came from PBMCs or T cells enriched from blood (not recorded which).

CDR3 region: CASSPRQGNGYTF. The CDR3 DNA reads as TGTGCCAGCTCACCACGACAGGGCAATGGCTACACCTTC. The rearrangement joins TRBV18 to TRBJ1-2; TRBD1 matches at 7 bases. The V gene's germline CDR1 is KGHSH and CDR2 LQKENI. This CDR3 contains 13 residues. V was pared by 1 base and J by 6 bases, with 2 bases of the junction left unmatched.